Below, one T cell receptor (beta chain) is given with its context. The sample originates from a study of blood T cell repertoires in COVID-19. Whole-study context: Collection of acute and convalescent COVID-19 samples took place in the United States, Italy and Spain.

The protocol was immunoSEQ multiplex PCR, while the TCRdb copy is restricted to in-frame clones and leaves out a portion. The sample holds some 270,000 clones; 88% are singletons and the top ten take about 3.4%. Trimming took 5 bases from V and 8 from J, leaving 18 bases between them. This CDR3 is built from 14 residues. Germline V lookup: CDR1 LNHDA, CDR2 SQIVND (reference sequence). The gene calls are TRBV19 and TRBJ1-2, with a weak D call TRBD1 (5 bases). The clonotype was recovered from a middle-aged woman who had been exposed to COVID-19. The sample was PBMCs or T cells enriched from blood (not recorded which). CDR3 amino acids: CASSGPWVGEGYTF. The CDR3 region has the DNA TGTGCCAGTAGTGGCCCGTGGGTAGGGGAAGGCTACACCTTC.